This T cell receptor (beta chain) was captured in a study of T cell responses to AZD1222 COVID-19 vaccine. This clone has a single count. Its matching antigen is unknown. Points from the study as a whole: Spike as a whole was targeted by vaccine-associated CD4 TCRs, dominant at 160-218 and 743-854. Spike-specific TCR repertoires showed rising breadth and depth after two AZD1222 doses. Mostly white British, mostly female donors; authors suggested clonal diversity may be underestimated.

The table came from immunoSEQ multiplex PCR; TCRdb's copy has only in-frame clones and leaves some out. In the table there are 150,000 to 200,000 clones, 90% to 95% of which are singletons. V dropped 2 bases and J dropped 3 bases, with 11 bases sitting between them. Germline V gives CDR1 GTSNPN, CDR2 SVGIG (reference sequence). The CDR3 has 13 amino acids. The rearrangement uses TRBV30 and TRBJ2-7; D is unclear. Sample: peripheral blood, taken 28 days after the second dose of the MenACWY control vaccine. The receptor was isolated from an adult who received the MenACWY meningococcal vaccine as a control. The CDR3 sequence is CAWSFGLGYEQYF. The CDR3 region has the DNA TGTGCCTGGAGTTTCGGGTTGGGCTACGAGCAGTACTTC. Together with reference TRBV30 and TRBJ2-7, the CDR3 gives the full variable domain: SQTIHQWPATLVQPVGSPLSLECTVEGTSNPNLYWYRQAAGRGLQLLFYSVGIGQISSEVPQNLSASRPQDRQFILSSKKLLLSDSGFYLCAWSFGLGYEQYFGPGTRLTVT.